A single T cell receptor beta chain is shown here with its context. In the original processing: Nucleated cell number was recorded as an estimate derived from reference gene primer amplification. The assay was immunoSEQ multiplex PCR, and TCRdb's table has in-frame clones only and misses some. The V and J calls and clone size were taken over from that table, and D and trimming were inferred from the DNA. This table has 350,000 to 400,000 clones, approximately 90% appearing once. This sample is drawn from a study of blood T cell repertoires in COVID-19. Study-level background: PBMCs, B-cell-depleted T cells, or T cells provided the cDNA or gDNA that made up the material.

V trimming: 3 bases; J trimming: 2 bases; junction bases outside the gene matches: 2. The CDR3 consists of 13 residues. The V gene's germline CDR1 is SGHRS and CDR2 YFSETQ. The study drew participants aged about 18 to 95 years from fewer than 30 US areas. Grouping used clinical history reported by participants in a survey and questionnaire. The TCR originated in a woman younger than 35 who had recovered from COVID-19. The sequencing input was PBMCs or T cells enriched from blood (not recorded which). The chain links TRBV5-1 to TRBJ2-7; TRBD1 matches at 7 bases. CDR3 coding DNA: TGCGCCAGCAGCTCCAGGGGGACCTACGAGCAGTACTTC. It specifies CASSSRGTYEQYF.